Listed below are T cell receptor beta chains from one sample, sequenced in a study of T cells after somatic rescue of genetic block. The method was immunoSEQ multiplex PCR; TCRdb's version includes in-frame clones alone and lacks a portion of them. The sample includes almost 15,000 clones, about 70% of them seen just once. The source material was peripheral blood mononuclear cells (PBMCs). The receptors derive from a man aged 18 to 35. Each CDR3 is given with its conserved first and last residue. Each record gives: J gene, clone size, V gene, D gene, CDR3 DNA, CDR3 protein. D genes are given only for firm matches. Where a row states a size, it is once, few, many or the class of an expanded clone; other rows omit it.

TRBJ2-5 - TRBV30 - TGTGCCTGGAGAAGCCCGAGTTTGGAGACCCAGTACTTC CAWRSPSLETQYF
TRBJ2-4 - TRBV19 - TGTGCCAGCGGTACTCAAGGACCCAGGGGCAACATTCAGTACTTC CASGTQGPRGNIQYF
TRBJ2-7 - TRBV5-1 - TGCGCCAGCAAACAGCTTAGGAGCACAGGGCAGGACGGGAGCCTCACCTACGAGCAGTACTTC CASKQLRSTGQDGSLTYEQYF
TRBJ2-3 - TRBV10-2 TRBD2 TGCGCCAGCAGTGAGTATAGCGGGAGGGCCAGGTATTTT CASSEYSGRARYF
TRBJ2-3 - TRBV9 - TGTGCCAGCAGCGCGTGGCTTTCATCCCAAGATACGCAGTATTTT CASSAWLSSQDTQYF
TRBJ1-4 - TRBV6-5 TRBD1 TGTGCCAGCAGTTACTACGCAGGGGGCCACGAAAAACTGTTTTTT CASSYYAGGHEKLFF
TRBJ2-3 - TRBV7-6 TRBD1 TGTGCCAGCAGCCCCGCGGGACAGGGGTTAGATACGCAGTATTTT CASSPAGQGLDTQYF
TRBJ1-5 - TRBV18 - TGTGCCAGCTCACCCCCGGGGCTAACCTATAGCAATCAGCCCCAGCATTTT CASSPPGLTYSNQPQHF
TRBJ2-7 - TRBV11-3 TRBD1 TGTGCCAGCAGCCAGACAGGGCGTTCCTACGAGCAGTACTTC CASSQTGRSYEQYF
TRBJ2-1 - TRBV5-1 TRBD2 TGCGCCAGCAGCCTCCATAGCGGGAGCTTCTACAATGAGCAGTTCTTC CASSLHSGSFYNEQFF
TRBJ2-7 - TRBV21-1 - TGTGCCAGCAGCAAAGGGGAAAGATTCGGGAAGAGGAACGAGCAGTACTTC CASSKGERFGKRNEQYF
TRBJ1-5 - TRBV9 - TGTGCCAGCAGCGGGGCGGCGGGCAGTGGGCTGGTTCAGCCCCAGCATTTT CASSGAAGSGLVQPQHF
TRBJ2-7 - TRBV10-3 TRBD1 TGTGCCATCAGTTCTGGGACAGGTAGGGAGCAGTACTTC CAISSGTGREQYF
TRBJ2-2 - TRBV5-1 - TGCGCCAGCAGCTCCCGACGGTACACCGGGGAGCTGTTTTTT CASSSRRYTGELFF
TRBJ1-1 medium-sized TRBV6-6 - TGTGCCAGCAGTGGGGCGGGGTTTCCACCAAACACTGAAGCTTTCTTT CASSGAGFPPNTEAFF
TRBJ2-3 - TRBV27 - TGTGCCAGCAGTTTACTAGGACTACCAACCAACCGTCACACAGATACGCAGTATTTT CASSLLGLPTNRHTDTQYF
TRBJ2-7 few TRBV10-2 TRBD2 TGCGCCAGCAGATCAACTAGCGGGAGGTCCTACGAGCAGTACTTC CASRSTSGRSYEQYF
TRBJ1-2 once TRBV5-8 TRBD1 TGTGCCAGCAGCTTGCAATTAACAGGGGTCGGATATGGCTACACCTTC CASSLQLTGVGYGYTF
TRBJ2-3 once TRBV18 - TGTGCCAGCTCAAGCAGCACAGATACGCAGTATTTT CASSSSTDTQYF
TRBJ2-5 - TRBV11-2 TRBD2 TGTGCCAGCAGCTTAGATATAGGGACTAGCGAGACCCAGTACTTC CASSLDIGTSETQYF
TRBJ1-2 - TRBV7-2 - TGTGCCAGCAGCTTAGCGCGGCATAACTATGGCTACACCTTC CASSLARHNYGYTF
TRBJ1-5 - TRBV7-9 - TGTGCCAGCAGCTTAGCTCACGGCAATCAGCCCCAGCATTTT CASSLAHGNQPQHF
TRBJ1-2 once TRBV19 - TGTGCCAGTAGTTTCTCGACAGGACGCTATGGCTACACCTTC CASSFSTGRYGYTF
TRBJ1-4 - TRBV10-3 - TGTGCCATCAGTTCCCGGGACAATGAAAAACTGTTTTTT CAISSRDNEKLFF
TRBJ2-7 once TRBV28 - TGTGCCAGCAGGAATAACGAGCAGTACTTC CASRNNEQYF
TRBJ2-3 few TRBV16 - TGTGCCAGCAGCCAATACCCGGGACACCCGCAGTATTTT CASSQYPGHPQYF
TRBJ2-3 - TRBV25-1 - TGTGCCAGCAGTGAACAGCTGACAGCCTTTCGCTCAGATACGCAGTATTTT CASSEQLTAFRSDTQYF
TRBJ2-2 - TRBV18 - TGTGCCAGCTCACCCGATTACAGGGTGGCCGGGGAGCTGTTTTTT CASSPDYRVAGELFF
TRBJ1-2 - TRBV6-6 - TGTGCCGGCATCCGGGGGGCTAACTATGGCTACACCTTC CAGIRGANYGYTF
TRBJ1-2 once TRBV30 - TGTGCCTGGAGTTGGAGGGGGAACTATGGCTACACCTTC CAWSWRGNYGYTF
TRBJ1-5 many TRBV19 - TGTGCCAGTAGTATAGGAACAGGGCGGGCCCAGCATTTT CASSIGTGRAQHF
TRBJ2-1 - TRBV9 - TGTGCCAGCAGCTCTTCCCGGTGGAACAATGAGCAGTTCTTC CASSSSRWNNEQFF
TRBJ2-7 - TRBV6-6 - TGTGCCAGCAGTGGGGGACTCACCGTATTCTACGAGCAGTACTTC CASSGGLTVFYEQYF
TRBJ2-7 - TRBV15 - TGTGCCACCAGCAGAGACACGACAGGGAGGTCCTACGAGCAGTACTTC CATSRDTTGRSYEQYF
TRBJ2-5 - TRBV4-2 - TGTGCCAGCAGCCAAGGTGGACAGTCGCAAGAGACCCAGTACTTC CASSQGGQSQETQYF
TRBJ2-7 - TRBV10-3 - TGTGCCATCAGCCAGCAGGGTTACGAGCAGTACTTC CAISQQGYEQYF
TRBJ1-4 few TRBV5-1 TRBD1 TGCGCCAGCAGCTTGGCGGCAGGGGGCTTCGAAAAACTGTTTTTT CASSLAAGGFEKLFF
TRBJ2-7 few TRBV11-3 - TGTGCCAGCAGCTCTAGCCGGGTGGCCAGCTACCTAATCTACGAGCAGTACTTC CASSSSRVASYLIYEQYF
TRBJ2-5 - TRBV27 - TGTGCCAGCAGTTTATCGAGGGGGGGTTCGATGAGAACCCAGTACTTC CASSLSRGGSMRTQYF
TRBJ1-5 medium-sized TRBV2 TRBD1 TGTGCCAGCAGCGTGACAGGGAATAGCAATCAGCCCCAGCATTTT CASSVTGNSNQPQHF
TRBJ2-5 - TRBV28 - TGTGCCACCACGAGGAGGGGTCAAGAGACCCAGTACTTC CATTRRGQETQYF
TRBJ2-3 - TRBV5-4 TRBD2 TGTGCCAGCAGCTTGGATGGGACTACTAGCACAGATACGCAGTATTTT CASSLDGTTSTDTQYF
TRBJ1-1 few TRBV19 TRBD1 TGTGCCAGTAGTATACGCCAGGGGGATGAAGCTTTCTTT CASSIRQGDEAFF
TRBJ2-7 - TRBV4-1 - TGCGCCAGCAGCCAAGAGAGGTTCGCTGAGCAGTACTTC CASSQERFAEQYF
TRBJ1-3 - TRBV18 - TGTGCCAGCTCATCCTACGGGATCTCTGGAAACACCATATATTTT CASSSYGISGNTIYF
TRBJ1-3 few TRBV5-6 - TGTGCCAGCAGCTCTTCCGGGACGACTGGAAACACCATATATTTT CASSSSGTTGNTIYF
TRBJ1-2 - TRBV10-3 - TGTGCCATCAGAACGGATAACTATGGCTACACCTTC CAIRTDNYGYTF
TRBJ2-7 - TRBV6-5 - TGTGCCAGCAGGGAGGGGTTTTACGAGCAGTACTTC CASREGFYEQYF
TRBJ2-5 - TRBV6-5 TRBD1 TGTGCCAGCAGTTACACTACAGGGGGTGGGCAGTACTTC CASSYTTGGGQYF
TRBJ2-7 - TRBV6-1 - TGTGCCAGCAGTGAACAGGGTTACGAGCAGTACTTC CASSEQGYEQYF
TRBJ2-5 - TRBV5-1 TRBD2 TGCGCCAGCAGCCAATTGAGTAGTAGCGGGGGATTGGGAATCGAGACCCAGTACTTC CASSQLSSSGGLGIETQYF